The next 9 T cell receptor beta chains were all read from a single sample in a study of T cells expressing NK-cell markers. From the 5' RACE reads, TCRdb lists one entry per CDR3 protein and no DNA. The sample has 400,000 to 450,000 distinct CDR3 sequences, and its top ten clones hold less than 7.5%. Sequences were obtained from blood T cells: a sorted CD56 or NKG2C T cell subset, CD4+ or CD8+ T cells, or bulk PBMC T cells (not recorded which). These receptors were taken from a woman between 18 and 75 years old in good health.

V is TRBV7-2 and J is TRBJ2-1; TCRdb returns TRBD1, unconfirmable since there is no DNA. The CDR3 spans 14 residues. CDR1 and CDR2 (germline): SGHTA, FQGNSA. CDR3 loop: CASSSPTGPWEQFF.

V usage is TRBV20-1 and J usage is TRBJ1-6; TCRdb proposes TRBD1, but this gene call is untestable without DNA. Per germline, CDR1 DFQATT and CDR2 SNEGSKA (reference sequence). The CDR3 sequence is 14 residues long. The CDR3 sequence: CSASYQGGHSPLHF.

The chain has TRBV18 and TRBJ1-5; TCRdb picks TRBD1, but there is no DNA to check that call. This CDR3 region has 16 residues. Germline V gene lookup returns CDR1 KGHSH and CDR2 LQKENI. Here the CDR3 reads CASSPDSPGSNQPQHF.

The chain has TRBV15 and TRBJ2-5; the TCRdb D gene call, TRBD1, has no DNA to confirm it. Germline V CDR1 and CDR2: LNHNV, YYDKDF (reference sequence). The CDR3 spans 16 residues. The CDR3 sequence is CATSRVSGTLSETQYF.

The chain employs TRBV11-2 and TRBJ2-3. From germline, CDR1 is SGHAT and CDR2 FQNNGV. The CDR3 has 13 residues. CDR3 residues: CASSLGRSGTQYF.

The rearrangement joins TRBV6-2 or TRBV6-3 to TRBJ2-1. The CDR3 covers 15 residues. CDR1 MNHEY and CDR2 SVGEGT come from the germline V gene. The CDR3 is CASTLVGNSYNEQFF.

The chain joins TRBV12-3 or TRBV12-4 to TRBJ2-5; TCRdb's D gene call, TRBD1, goes unchecked for lack of DNA. This CDR3 is built from 19 residues. CDR3 amino acids: CASSLMLAGVERSQETQYF.

The chain carries TRBV25-1 and TRBJ2-4; absent DNA, TCRdb's TRBD1 call cannot be checked. This CDR3 is 13 amino acids long. The germline V gene encodes CDR1 MGHDK and CDR2 SYGVNS. This CDR3 is CASSERTGYIQYF.

The V call is TRBV9, the J call TRBJ2-3; TCRdb lists TRBD2, though no DNA is available to test this call. This CDR3 has 15 residues. Germline loops: CDR1 SGDLS, CDR2 YYNGEE. The CDR3 loop reads CASSALPSTYYTQYF.